The rows below give T cell receptor beta chains drawn from one sample of a study of blood T cell repertoires in COVID-19. Clones were read by immunoSEQ multiplex PCR, and TCRdb kept only the in-frame ones, dropping some. Of about 170,000 clones listed, around nine tenths are singletons. The specimen sequenced was peripheral blood. Receptor source: a man in his 70s with acute or convalescent COVID-19. CDR3s include the opening cysteine and the closing phenylalanine or tryptophan. Fields, in order: J gene, clone size, V gene, D gene, CDR3 DNA, CDR3 protein. D genes are given only for firm matches. Only some rows state a clone size, as once, few, many or a class for expanded clones.

TRBJ2-1 | - | TRBV20-1 | TRBD2 | TGCAGTTTAGCGGGACGCAATGAGCAGTTCTTC | CSLAGRNEQFF
TRBJ1-2 | - | TRBV9 | TRBD1 | TGTGCCAGCAGCGTAAGAGGACAGGGGGATCGGTATGGCTACACCTTC | CASSVRGQGDRYGYTF
TRBJ2-3 | - | TRBV2 | TRBD1 | TGTGCCAGCAGTGACAGGGACAGGGGGCGCACAGATACGCAGTATTTT | CASSDRDRGRTDTQYF
TRBJ1-1 | once | TRBV6-1 | - | TGTGCCAGCAGTGAAGGCAGGCCGAACACTGAAGCTTTCTTT | CASSEGRPNTEAFF
TRBJ1-2 | - | TRBV5-1 | TRBD1 | TGCGCCAGCAGCCCCTACCCGACAGGGAGCCTCTATGGCTACACCTTC | CASSPYPTGSLYGYTF
TRBJ1-5 | - | TRBV7-9 | TRBD1 | TGTGCCAGCAGCTGGGGGACAGGGGACCCCGATCAGCCCCAGCATTTT | CASSWGTGDPDQPQHF
TRBJ1-4 | - | TRBV29-1 | TRBD1 | TGCAGCGTTGCTGACAGGGCGACTAATGAAAAACTGTTTTTT | CSVADRATNEKLFF
TRBJ1-5 | - | TRBV4-3 | TRBD1 | TGCGCCAGCAGCCTGGGACAGGAGGGCCAGCCCCAGCATTTT | CASSLGQEGQPQHF
TRBJ1-4 | - | TRBV12-5 | - | TGTGCTAGTGGTTTAGGCCTCCGGGTGGCTAATGAAAAACTGTTTTTT | CASGLGLRVANEKLFF
TRBJ2-5 | - | TRBV2 | - | TGTGCCAGCAGTTTGAGACCGGCAGGCGAGACCCAGTACTTC | CASSLRPAGETQYF
TRBJ1-2 | few | TRBV10-3 | - | TGTGCCATCAGGGGGGCCCACTATGGCTACACCTTC | CAIRGAHYGYTF
TRBJ1-6 | - | TRBV10-2 | - | TGCGCCAGCAGTGGACAGAATAATTCACCCCTCCACTTT | CASSGQNNSPLHF
TRBJ2-1 | - | TRBV29-1 | TRBD2 | TGCAGCGTTACACCTAGCGGGAGCGACAATGAGCAGTTCTTC | CSVTPSGSDNEQFF
TRBJ2-7 | - | TRBV6-5 | TRBD2 | TGTGCCAGCAGGGGGGGGATTTCCGGCGAGCAGTACTTC | CASRGGISGEQYF
TRBJ2-5 | - | TRBV10-3 | - | TGTGCCATCAGTGAGTCGACAGGAGGAGAGACCCAGTACTTC | CAISESTGGETQYF
TRBJ1-5 | - | TRBV11-3 | - | TGTGCCAGCAGCTTAGATCGGAGGGCCCAGCATTTT | CASSLDRRAQHF
TRBJ2-4 | - | TRBV12-5 | - | TGTGCTAGTGGCCTTACGGAGGGTGACATTCAGTACTTC | CASGLTEGDIQYF
TRBJ1-3 | once | TRBV5-1 | TRBD1 | TGCGCCAGCAGCTTACAGGGGGCATCGGGAAACACCATATATTTT | CASSLQGASGNTIYF
TRBJ1-6 | few | TRBV7-8 | TRBD1 | TGTGCCAGCAGCTTAACAGGGGATTCACCCCTCCACTTT | CASSLTGDSPLHF
TRBJ2-1 | - | TRBV14 | - | TGTGCCAGCAGCCAAGATAGGCGACAGAGAAATCGATACAATGAGCAGTTCTTC | CASSQDRRQRNRYNEQFF
TRBJ1-4 | - | TRBV28 | - | TGTGCCAGCAGTTCCGTACTCGCGGGGAACGGTGAAAAACTGTTTTTT | CASSSVLAGNGEKLFF
TRBJ1-1 | - | TRBV5-1 | - | TGCGCCAGCAGCTTGGGCCAGGTTGGCACTGAAGCTTTCTTT | CASSLGQVGTEAFF
TRBJ1-2 | - | TRBV9 | TRBD1 | TGTGCCAGCAGCGAGGGGACAGACTATGGCTACACCTTC | CASSEGTDYGYTF
TRBJ2-2 | - | TRBV27 | - | TGTGCCAGCAGTTTCAGGCACCTCACCGGGGAGCTGTTTTTT | CASSFRHLTGELFF
TRBJ1-4 | - | TRBV19 | - | TGTGCCAGTAGTGGTCACCTCACAGGGTCCACTAATGAAAAACTGTTTTTT | CASSGHLTGSTNEKLFF
TRBJ1-5 | - | TRBV12-3/TRBV12-4 | - | TGTGCCAGCAGTTTATCAGGTCGTCAGCCCCAGCATTTT | CASSLSGRQPQHF
TRBJ2-7 | - | TRBV7-9 | - | TGTGCCAGCAGCTTTAAGGGGTCTATCTACGAGCAGTACTTC | CASSFKGSIYEQYF
TRBJ2-3 | - | TRBV29-1 | - | TGCAGCGTCACGGGGACAGCGGGCTACACAGATACGCAGTATTTT | CSVTGTAGYTDTQYF
TRBJ1-6 | - | TRBV28 | TRBD1 | TGTGCCAGCAGTTCGGACAGGGGAATGGCACCCCTCCACTTT | CASSSDRGMAPLHF
TRBJ2-2 | - | TRBV7-2 | - | TGTGCCAGCAGCTTTGGCGGCCCGCGGAAGCTGTTTTTT | CASSFGGPRKLFF
TRBJ1-6 | - | TRBV6-6 | - | TGTGCCAGCAGTTTGGAACAGGGCGTATCCCTCCACTTT | CASSLEQGVSLHF
TRBJ2-1 | - | TRBV27 | - | TGTGCCAGCTGTATCGGTCTCCTCTCCTACAATGAGCAGTTCTTC | CASCIGLLSYNEQFF
TRBJ1-5 | - | TRBV5-1 | TRBD1 | TGCGCCAGCAGCTTGGCGACAGGGGGGGGGCCCCAGCATTTT | CASSLATGGGPQHF
TRBJ1-2 | once | TRBV5-5 | TRBD1 | TGTGCCAGCAGCTTGGGAGGGACAGGGTTCTATGGCTACACCTTC | CASSLGGTGFYGYTF
TRBJ2-1 | - | TRBV6-5 | - | TGTGCCAGCCACCCTTTATCAGGGCGATCCAATGAGCAGTTCTTC | CASHPLSGRSNEQFF
TRBJ2-3 | - | TRBV10-3 | TRBD1 | TGTGCCTCAACGACAGGGCCTACAGATACGCAGTATTTT | CASTTGPTDTQYF
TRBJ1-2 | - | TRBV5-8 | - | TGTGCCAGCAGTGTGCACCCGACAGTTTATGGCTACACCTTC | CASSVHPTVYGYTF
TRBJ2-7 | - | TRBV2 | - | TGTGCCAGCAGTTCAACAGGGAGCCTTACCTACGAGCAGTACTTC | CASSSTGSLTYEQYF
TRBJ1-3 | - | TRBV4-2 | TRBD1 | TGTGCCAGCAGGAAATGGGGTCAAGGGGGCCGAAACACCATATATTTT | CASRKWGQGGRNTIYF
TRBJ2-7 | - | TRBV28 | TRBD2 | TGTGCCAGCAGTTTTGAAGGACTAGCAGACGAGCAGTACTTC | CASSFEGLADEQYF
TRBJ2-2 | once | TRBV10-3 | TRBD2 | TGTGCCATCAGTGAAGCGAGCGGGGGGGCCGGGGAGCTGTTTTTT | CAISEASGGAGELFF
TRBJ1-1 | few | TRBV19 | - | TGTGCCAGTAGTAATCCGGGAGGGATGAACACTGAAGCTTTCTTT | CASSNPGGMNTEAFF
TRBJ2-1 | - | TRBV5-1 | TRBD1 | TGCGCCAGCACGAATGGAACAGGGGGCGGAAATGAGCAGTTCTTC | CASTNGTGGGNEQFF
TRBJ2-3 | - | TRBV13 | TRBD2 | TGTGCCAGCAGCGCATGGGAGGGCCCGACAGATACGCAGTATTTT | CASSAWEGPTDTQYF
TRBJ1-1 | - | TRBV5-6 | - | TGTGCCAGCAGCTTCGGGTCGGGGTACACTGAAGCTTTCTTT | CASSFGSGYTEAFF
TRBJ2-5 | - | TRBV5-1 | TRBD2 | TGCGCCAGCAGCACCCCGGGGGGGGAAGAGACCCAGTACTTC | CASSTPGGEETQYF
TRBJ2-7 | - | TRBV5-1 | TRBD2 | TGCGCCAGCAGCCCCGAAGTAGCGGGATTTCGCGAGCAGTACTTC | CASSPEVAGFREQYF
TRBJ1-1 | - | TRBV11-3 | - | TGTGCCAGCAGCTTAGATCATAACACTGAAGCTTTCTTT | CASSLDHNTEAFF
TRBJ1-4 | - | TRBV19 | TRBD1 | TGTGCCAGTAGTCTCCGGGGACAGGGACGAGAAAAACTGTTTTTT | CASSLRGQGREKLFF
TRBJ2-5 | - | TRBV5-1 | TRBD2 | TGCGCCAGCAGTTCCGAAGCGGGGGAGACCCAGTACTTC | CASSSEAGETQYF
TRBJ2-7 | - | TRBV19 | - | TGTGCCAGTAGTATGGGCCCCACCTACGAGCAGTACTTC | CASSMGPTYEQYF
TRBJ2-1 | few | TRBV4-1 | TRBD2 | TGCGCCAGCAGCCAACCCCGACTAGCGTCGAATGAGCAGTTCTTC | CASSQPRLASNEQFF
TRBJ1-2 | - | TRBV7-8 | TRBD1 | TGTGCCAGCAGTGTCGGGACAGCATCCCCGTATGGCTACACCTTC | CASSVGTASPYGYTF
TRBJ1-1 | - | TRBV9 | - | TGTGCCAGCAGCGCAGGGGTTATGGGAAACACTGAAGCTTTCTTT | CASSAGVMGNTEAFF
TRBJ1-2 | once | TRBV5-6 | - | TGTGCCAGCAGCTCCGGTCCGTATGGCTACACCTTC | CASSSGPYGYTF
TRBJ2-1 | - | TRBV5-6 | TRBD2 | TGTGCCAGCAGCCCAATCCGACTAGCGGGAGGGGATGAGCAGTTCTTC | CASSPIRLAGGDEQFF
TRBJ1-2 | - | TRBV27 | - | TGTGCCAGCAGTTACCATCTTGACGGACTCTATGGCTACACCTTC | CASSYHLDGLYGYTF